The 20 T cell receptor beta chains listed next were all sequenced from one sample in a study of T cell responses to AZD1222 COVID-19 vaccine. Repertoires were generated with immunoSEQ multiplex PCR, while TCRdb's copy carries only in-frame clones and drops some. The table includes 95,000 to 150,000 clones, 75% to 90% detected once. Specimen: peripheral blood, collected 28 days after the second AZD1222 dose. The receptors shown here come from an adult who received the AZD1222 COVID-19 vaccine.

The chain uses TRBV29-1 and TRBJ1-1; D unresolved. The V end was cut by 6 bases, the J end by 0 bases, with 8 bases between. Germline V gene sequence: CDR1 SQVTM, CDR2 ANQGSEA. This CDR3 has 12 residues. Here the CDR3 reads CSVGLMNTEAFF. The CDR3 DNA sequence: TGCAGCGTCGGGTTAATGAACACTGAAGCTTTCTTT. Full variable domain (rest looked up from reference TRBV29-1 and TRBJ1-1): SAVISQKPSRDICQRGTSLTIQCQVDSQVTMMFWYRQQPGQSLTLIATANQGSEATYESGFVIDKFPISRPNLTFSTLTVSNMSPEDSSIYLCSVGLMNTEAFFGQGTRLTVV.

This chain uses TRBV19 with TRBJ2-3, with a tentative D call TRBD2 (7 bases). The CDR3 contains 16 residues. Germline values: CDR1 LNHDA, CDR2 SQIVND (reference sequence). Trimming took off 2 bases at V and 1 base at J, with 13 bases between the two ends. The CDR3 region is CASSIREGGRTDTQYF. The CDR3 region has the DNA TGTGCCAGTAGTATACGCGAGGGGGGGCGCACAGATACGCAGTATTTT.

This clone was picked up a small number of times. The chain has TRBV19 and TRBJ1-1, with D possibly matching TRBD1 (5 bases). Trimming removed 6 bases from V and 6 bases from J, with 26 bases in between. From germline, CDR1 is LNHDA and CDR2 SQIVND (reference sequence). The CDR3 has 17 residues. The chain's CDR3 is CASRLRAGRMGGPEAFF. In DNA, the CDR3 is TGTGCCAGTAGGCTTCGGGCAGGGCGAATGGGAGGGCCTGAAGCTTTCTTT. The full variable domain, in which reference TRBV19 and TRBJ1-1 provide the parts outside the CDR3, is DGGITQSPKYLFRKEGQNVTLSCEQNLNHDAMYWYRQDPGQGLRLIYYSQIVNDFQKGDIAEGYSVSREKKESFPLTVTSAQKNPTAFYLCASRLRAGRMGGPEAFFGQGTRLTVV.

The V call is TRBV5-1, the J call TRBJ2-2; 9 bases line up with TRBD1. Germline CDR1 and CDR2: SGHRS and YFSETQ. CDR3 length equals 18 residues. Losses at the gene ends were 2 bases for V and 5 bases for J; bases not matched to a gene: 13. The CDR3 is CASSLRPPGQGGTGELFF. Written as DNA, the CDR3 is TGCGCCAGCAGCTTACGACCTCCGGGACAGGGAGGGACCGGGGAGCTGTTTTTT.

For this clone: The junction and the germline gene differ at one end; a read error may be behind it. The chain joins TRBV6-5 to TRBJ1-6; D is uncertain. CDR3 size: 12 residues. CDR1 MNHEY and CDR2 SVGAGI come from the germline V gene. As DNA, the CDR3 is TGTGCCAGCAGCAACCCACCTGGGGAGACGGCCTTT. Protein sequence: CASSNPPGETAF.

This chain links TRBV20-1 with TRBJ1-2; D not certain. Germline CDR1 is DFQATT and CDR2 is SNEGSKA (reference sequence). The CDR3 loop spans 11 amino acids. Trimming pared 7 bases from V and 5 bases from J, leaving 11 bases between. The CDR3 sequence is CSGAMQYGYTF. The CDR3 nucleotides read TGCAGTGGGGCCATGCAGTATGGCTACACCTTC.

This clone was recorded only once. This chain uses TRBV28 with TRBJ1-4, with TRBD1 matching over 10 bases. After removal of 5 bases from V and 8 bases from J, the junction contained 8 bases not matched to a gene. The CDR3 length is 15 residues. Germline V gene sequence: CDR1 MDHEN, CDR2 SYDVKM. The CDR3: CASSTPGQGREKLFF. Written as DNA, the CDR3 is TGTGCCAGCAGTACACCGGGACAGGGGCGCGAAAAACTGTTTTTT.

The chain recombines TRBV28 with TRBJ2-5; D is uncertain. Trimming shortened V by 5 bases and J by 0 bases, and 7 bases separated the two germline ends. In germline, CDR1 is MDHEN, CDR2 SYDVKM. The length of the CDR3 is 13 residues. Here the CDR3 DNA reads TGTGCCAGCAGTATGTCGAACCAAGAGACCCAGTACTTC. As protein: CASSMSNQETQYF. The whole variable domain, remainder taken from reference TRBV28 and TRBJ2-5, is DVKVTQSSRYLVKRTGEKVFLECVQDMDHENMFWYRQDPGLGLRLIYFSYDVKMKEKGDIPEGYSVSREKKERFSLILESASTNQTSMYLCASSMSNQETQYFGPGTRLLVL.

Note on this clone: This sequence may be a read error, since a much larger clone differs from it by one base. The CDR3 DNA follows: TGTGCCAGCAGTTTCACTAATCAGCCCCAGCATTTT. It yields the protein CASSFTNQPQHF. This chain joins TRBV3-1 (or the pseudogene TRBV3-2) and TRBJ1-5; D remains ambiguous. Deletions cut 6 bases from V and 4 bases from J, with 7 bases between. This CDR3 contains 12 residues. Germline V gene data show CDR1 as LGHDT and CDR2 as YNNKEL (reference sequence).

The rearrangement uses TRBV30 and TRBJ1-1; possibly TRBD1 for D (6 bases). CDR1 and CDR2 (germline): GTSNPN, SVGIG (reference sequence). The ends were cut back, 2 bases at V and 1 base at J, with 8 bases in the middle. The CDR3 is 13 residues long. The CDR3 is CAWSPQGNTEAFF. For the CDR3, the DNA is TGTGCCTGGAGTCCACAGGGGAACACTGAAGCTTTCTTT.

This chain links TRBV19 with TRBJ2-5; 9 bases match TRBD1. Trimming took 4 bases from V and 4 from J; bases not matched to a gene: 4. The CDR3 has 14 amino acids. Per the germline V gene, CDR1 is LNHDA and CDR2 is SQIVND (reference sequence). CDR3 sequence reads: CASSTGQGRETQYF. CDR3 coding DNA: TGTGCCAGTAGTACGGGACAGGGTCGAGAGACCCAGTACTTC.

V is TRBV5-1 and J is TRBJ1-3; 8 positions match TRBD1. This CDR3 is 15 amino acids long. V was pared by 0 bases and J by 7 bases, with 6 bases of the junction left unmatched. Per germline, CDR1 SGHRS and CDR2 YFSETQ. CDR3 residues: CASSLEATGENTIYF. DNA of the CDR3: TGCGCCAGCAGCTTGGAGGCGACAGGGGAGAACACCATATATTTT.

This clone was recorded a few times. V gene TRBV3-1 (or the pseudogene TRBV3-2) combines with J gene TRBJ2-7; TRBD1 aligns across 7 bases. The V gene end was trimmed by 1 base and the J gene end by 5 bases; junction bases not matched to a gene: 23. The CDR3 has 20 residues. CDR1 is LGHDT and CDR2 is YNNKEL in the germline V gene (reference sequence). The CDR3 here is CASSQVPPGRDRRAGNEQYF. CDR3 DNA: TGTGCCAGCAGCCAAGTTCCCCCGGGTAGGGACAGACGAGCTGGTAACGAGCAGTACTTC.

This chain uses TRBV28 with TRBJ1-4, with a possible D match to TRBD1 (6 bases). CDR1 is MDHEN and CDR2 is SYDVKM in the germline V gene. This CDR3 has 15 residues. The V gene lost 7 bases and the J gene lost 2 bases, with 14 bases spanning the gap. The CDR3 here is CASNSQGGTNEKLFF. The CDR3 nucleotides read TGTGCCAGCAACTCACAGGGTGGGACTAATGAAAAACTGTTTTTT.

V is TRBV6-5 and J is TRBJ1-1, with 7 bases lining up with TRBD1. The ends lost 5 bases at V and 5 bases at J; junction bases unmatched: 5. This CDR3 has 13 amino acids. CDR1 and CDR2 (germline): MNHEY, SVGAGI. The DNA of the CDR3 is TGTGCCAGCAGTCACGACAGGGTGACTGAAGCTTTCTTT. Its translation: CASSHDRVTEAFF.

V usage is TRBV6-2 or TRBV6-3 and J usage is TRBJ1-2; 7 bases agree with TRBD1. The CDR3 covers 15 residues. Germline CDR1 and CDR2: MNHEY and SVGEGT. Trimming took 2 bases from V and 4 from J; bases not matched to a gene: 7. The CDR3 DNA follows: TGTGCCAGCAGTTACGGAGGGGGCTTATTCTATGGCTACACCTTC. Protein: CASSYGGGLFYGYTF.

The chain couples TRBV6-1 to TRBJ2-1; D is unresolved. Germline V gene data show CDR1 as MNHNS and CDR2 as SASEGT. V lost 0 bases and J lost 12, with 9 bases in between. This CDR3 is 12 amino acids long. The CDR3 DNA follows: TGTGCCAGCAGTGAAGCCCGACTTTGGCAGTTCTTC. This gives the protein CASSEARLWQFF.

The V and J genes are TRBV11-2 and TRBJ2-3, with a possible D match to TRBD2 (6 bases). CDR1 and CDR2 from the germline V gene are SGHAT and FQNNGV. There are 15 residues in the CDR3. With 1 base removed from V and 4 bases from J, the gap between germline ends came to 12 bases. CDR3 coding DNA: TGTGCCAGCAGCTTAGTGGGAGGCGGTTCAGATACGCAGTATTTT. It translates to CASSLVGGGSDTQYF.

In DNA form, the CDR3 reads TGTGCCAGCAGTGCGGCGACAGGGGATGGCTACACCTTC. This encodes CASSAATGDGYTF. The V call is TRBV28, the J call TRBJ1-2; 8 positions match TRBD1. The V and J ends lost 5 bases and 6 bases, in that order; junction bases with no gene match: 5. CDR3 length: 13 amino acids. Germline V gene lookup returns CDR1 MDHEN and CDR2 SYDVKM.

The rearrangement links TRBV29-1 to TRBJ1-1, with a possible D match to TRBD1 (5 bases). V was pared by 6 bases and J by 0 bases, with 8 bases between. The CDR3 consists of 12 residues. Germline V CDR1 and CDR2: SQVTM, ANQGSEA. This chain's CDR3 is CSVGVMNTEAFF. For the CDR3, the DNA is TGCAGCGTAGGGGTGATGAACACTGAAGCTTTCTTT. The full variable domain, rest sourced from reference TRBV29-1 and TRBJ1-1, is SAVISQKPSRDICQRGTSLTIQCQVDSQVTMMFWYRQQPGQSLTLIATANQGSEATYESGFVIDKFPISRPNLTFSTLTVSNMSPEDSSIYLCSVGVMNTEAFFGQGTRLTVV.